This passage covers 13 T cell receptor beta chains from one sample sequenced in a study of T-cell reconstitution after alpha-beta-depleted transplantation in children. The TCRbeta library was prepared with unique molecular identifiers. TCRdb re-called the PCR reads through MiXCR, storing one row per CDR3 protein. The data contain 150,000 to 200,000 distinct CDR3 sequences, 13% to 15% of them singletons. Here the sequenced sample was PBMCs from the stem cell graft donor, taken from the stem cell graft. These receptors all come from a human donor who donated a stem cell graft to a child with acute lymphoblastic leukemia.

This clonotype has at least ten counts. J is TRBJ1-4 and V is TRBV6-1; 7 nucleotides align to TRBD1. This CDR3 spans 15 amino acids. J was trimmed by 0 bases and V by 6 bases; bases with no gene match: 4. Germline V gene sequence: CDR1 MNHNS, CDR2 SASEGT. The CDR3 DNA reads as TGTGCCAGCAGACCCGGACAGGCAACTAATGAAAAACTGTTTTTT. It translates to CASRPGQATNEKLFF.

This clonotype was recorded many times. The chain employs TRBV4-2 and TRBJ2-1; 13 bases are a match to TRBD2. Germline CDR1 reads LGHNA; CDR2 reads YNFKEQ. The V gene end was trimmed by 2 bases and the J gene end by 4 bases; junction bases not matched to a gene: 5. The CDR3 contains 17 residues. CDR3 region: CASSQIRLAGGYNEQFF. CDR3 nucleotide sequence: TGTGCCAGCAGCCAAATTCGACTAGCGGGAGGATACAATGAGCAGTTCTTC.

Worth noting for this clonotype: The junction and the germline gene differ at one end; a read error may be behind it. The rearrangement joins TRBV20-1 to TRBJ2-3; tentative D call: TRBD2 (6 bases). The germline V gene has CDR1 DFQATT and CDR2 SNEGSKA (reference sequence). CDR3 length: 17 residues. CDR3 protein: CCASVGILAESTDTQYF. The CDR3 nucleotides are TGCTGTGCTAGTGTCGGAATTTTAGCGGAAAGCACAGATACGCAGTATTTT.

This clonotype occurred many times. V gene TRBV3-1 combines with J gene TRBJ2-3; unclear D gene. Germline V CDR1 and CDR2: LGHDT, YNNKEL (reference sequence). The CDR3 consists of 13 residues. Trimming left V 0 bases short and J 9 bases short, with 10 bases between. CDR3 sequence reads: CASSQEVGGTQYF. Here the CDR3 DNA reads TGTGCCAGCAGCCAAGAAGTGGGCGGCACGCAGTATTTT.

There are many counts of this clonotype. The V and J genes are TRBV20-1 and TRBJ2-2; no reliable D call. CDR1 and CDR2 from the germline V gene are DFQATT and SNEGSKA (reference sequence). The CDR3 contains 12 residues. With 5 bases removed from V and 2 bases from J, the gap between germline ends came to 6 bases. This CDR3 is CSAAQNTGELFF. The CDR3 DNA is TGCAGTGCTGCCCAAAACACCGGGGAGCTGTTTTTT.

V usage is TRBV5-1 and J usage is TRBJ1-1; D is unresolved. Germline loops: CDR1 SGHRS, CDR2 YFSETQ. The CDR3 runs to 14 residues. The V end lost 4 bases, the J end lost 0 bases, and 10 bases lay between the germline ends. CDR3 loop: CASSVDIMNTEAFF. CDR3 nucleotide sequence: TGCGCCAGCAGCGTAGATATCATGAACACTGAAGCTTTCTTT.

This clonotype was seen repeatedly, ten times or more. The chain employs TRBV7-4 and TRBJ1-2; unclear D gene. CDR1 is SGHVT and CDR2 is SQSDAQ in the germline V gene. Trimming pared 2 bases from V and 4 bases from J, leaving 8 bases between. The CDR3 has 13 residues. CDR3 sequence: CASSLFAVYGYTF. The CDR3 DNA reads TGTGCCAGCAGCTTATTTGCAGTCTATGGCTACACCTTC.

V is TRBV7-9 and J is TRBJ2-1; 8 nucleotides align to TRBD2. This CDR3 spans 14 amino acids. Looked up from germline, CDR1 is SEHNR and CDR2 is FQNEAQ (reference sequence). Unmatched junction bases numbered 9, after V lost 4 bases and J lost 10 bases. The CDR3 coding sequence is TGTGCCAGCAGCTCCGCTAGCGGGCCAAGGGAGCAGTTCTTC. It translates to CASSSASGPREQFF.

V is TRBV5-1 and J is TRBJ1-6; D remains unclear. The V end was cut by 5 bases, the J end by 6 bases, with 12 bases between. CDR1 SGHRS and CDR2 YFSETQ come from the germline V gene. This CDR3 is built from 14 residues. CDR3 coding DNA: TGCGCCAGCAGTCAAATTACGGGTAATTCACCCCTCCACTTT. This gives the protein CASSQITGNSPLHF.

This clonotype has ten or more counts. The chain joins TRBV5-1 to TRBJ2-7, with TRBD2 identical over 10 bases. Germline CDR1 is SGHRS and CDR2 is YFSETQ. V lost 4 bases to trimming and J lost 0 bases; unmatched junction nucleotides: 1. CDR3 length: 14 residues. The CDR3 spells CASSPSGSSYEQYF. In DNA form, the CDR3 reads TGCGCCAGCAGCCCTAGCGGGAGCTCCTACGAGCAGTACTTC. The complete variable domain, with remaining parts taken from reference TRBV5-1 and TRBJ2-7, reads KAGVTQTPRYLIKTRGQQVTLSCSPISGHRSVSWYQQTPGQGLQFLFEYFSETQRNKGNFPGRFSGRQFSNSRSEMNVSTLELGDSALYLCASSPSGSSYEQYFGPGTRLTVT.

This clonotype was recorded a few times. V is TRBV20-1 and J is TRBJ1-4; no clear D gene. This CDR3 has 12 residues. Germline CDR1 is DFQATT and CDR2 is SNEGSKA (reference sequence). V was pared by 0 bases and J by 11 bases, with 10 bases between. The CDR3 region is CSARDMAGKLFF. The DNA for the CDR3 is TGCAGTGCTAGAGATATGGCGGGGAAACTGTTTTTT.

V usage is TRBV4-1 and J usage is TRBJ1-1; 8 bases agree with TRBD1. The germline V gene has CDR1 MGHRA and CDR2 YSYEKL. The CDR3 totals 17 residues. After removal of 5 bases from V and 0 bases from J, the junction contained 11 bases not matched to a gene. The CDR3: CASSKGQVRGLNTEAFF. The DNA for the CDR3 is TGCGCCAGCAGCAAGGGACAGGTGAGGGGTTTGAACACTGAAGCTTTCTTT.

The sample holds many counts of this clonotype. V and J are TRBV6-1 and TRBJ1-4; 8 nucleotides align to TRBD1. CDR1 and CDR2 (germline): MNHNS, SASEGT. V was pared by 6 bases and J by 3 bases, with 3 bases of the junction left unmatched. The CDR3 contains 14 residues. CDR3 nucleotides: TGTGCCAGCAGCCAGGACAGGGCTAATGAAAAACTGTTTTTT. It encodes CASSQDRANEKLFF.